These 14 T cell receptor beta chains originate from one sample sequenced in a study of blood T cell repertoires in COVID-19. Produced via immunoSEQ multiplex PCR; TCRdb's table is partial and in-frame only. The data contain 150,000 or so clones, about four fifths of them singletons. Material for sequencing was peripheral blood. The receptors here all came from a human donor in a cohort sampled during active COVID-19.

The J gene is TRBJ2-3, the V gene TRBV7-2; TRBD1 aligns across 7 bases. V dropped 1 base and J dropped 3; count of bases not matched to a gene: 4. Germline V gives CDR1 SGHTA, CDR2 FQGNSA. The CDR3 extends over 15 amino acids. Here the CDR3 reads CASSLGRQGTDTQYF. CDR3 DNA sequence: TGTGCCAGCAGCTTAGGCAGACAGGGTACAGATACGCAGTATTTT.

With regard to this clone: Other DNA sequences in the same sample also yield this CDR3. The J gene is TRBJ2-7, the V gene TRBV9, with D possibly matching TRBD1 (5 bases). The V and J ends lost 3 bases and 3 bases respectively, with 7 bases between them. This CDR3 spans 12 amino acids. Germline V gene data show CDR1 as SGDLS and CDR2 as YYNGEE. The DNA for the CDR3 is TGTGCCAGCAGCGGCCAGGGCTACGAGCAGTACTTC. Residues: CASSGQGYEQYF.

The chain couples TRBV3-1 (or the pseudogene TRBV3-2) to TRBJ1-1; D may be TRBD1 (5 bases). This CDR3 region has 14 residues. V lost 4 bases and J 6 bases, leaving 15 bases between the germline ends. Per germline, CDR1 LGHDT and CDR2 YNNKEL (reference sequence). CDR3 sequence reads: CASSLDGGYAEAFF. In nucleotides, the CDR3 is TGTGCCAGCAGCCTGGACGGGGGATACGCTGAAGCTTTCTTT.

J is TRBJ2-5 and V is TRBV5-1, with D perhaps matching TRBD1 (6 bases). The V and J ends lost 0 bases and 5 bases respectively, with 14 bases between them. The CDR3 is 15 residues long. The germline CDR1 and CDR2 sequences are SGHRS and YFSETQ. CDR3 sequence (DNA): TGCGCCAGCAGCTTGGAGAGGGGGTCGAGTGAGACCCAGTACTTC. Translated: CASSLERGSSETQYF.

The genes are TRBV29-1 and TRBJ1-1, with TRBD1 identical over 7 bases. This CDR3 has 11 amino acids. Trimming at V came to 5 bases and at J to 7 bases, leaving 4 bases not matched to a gene. CDR1 is SQVTM and CDR2 is ANQGSEA in the germline V gene. The CDR3 is CSVFSGGEAFF. The CDR3, as DNA: TGCAGCGTTTTTTCAGGGGGTGAAGCTTTCTTT.

The V and J genes are TRBV14 and TRBJ2-3; maybe TRBD1 (5 bases). The germline gives CDR1 SGHDN, CDR2 FVKESK. V gave up 6 bases and J gave up 3 bases, with 19 bases separating them. The CDR3 is 16 residues long. The chain's CDR3 is CASSPMRSGPTDTQYF. In nucleotides, the CDR3 is TGTGCCAGCAGTCCTATGCGGTCAGGGCCAACAGATACGCAGTATTTT.

The chain joins TRBV7-8 to TRBJ1-4; D is possibly TRBD1 (6 bases). V shed 1 base and J shed 3 bases, with 18 bases lying between them. Per germline, CDR1 SGHVS and CDR2 FQNEAQ. The CDR3 extends over 18 amino acids. CDR3 sequence: CASSLGVGGGTANEKLFF. The CDR3 DNA follows: TGTGCCAGCAGCTTAGGCGTAGGGGGTGGCACGGCTAATGAAAAACTGTTTTTT.

V usage is TRBV3-1 (or the pseudogene TRBV3-2) and J usage is TRBJ2-1; D is unclear. Per the germline V gene, CDR1 is LGHDT and CDR2 is YNNKEL (reference sequence). This CDR3 contains 12 residues. The V and J ends lost 4 bases and 9 bases respectively, with 10 bases between them. The CDR3: CASSLPPSEQFF. CDR3 bases: TGTGCCAGCAGCCTCCCCCCCAGTGAGCAGTTCTTC.

The chain links TRBV30 to TRBJ2-5; maybe TRBD1 (6 bases). Germline CDR1 is GTSNPN and CDR2 is SVGIG (reference sequence). The length of the CDR3 is 12 residues. The V end lost 8 bases, the J end lost 6 bases, and 16 bases lay between the germline ends. CDR3 in DNA: TGTGCCAGTACAGGGTTAGGACAGACCCAGTACTTC. This encodes CASTGLGQTQYF.

The chain links TRBV5-5 to TRBJ1-1, with D possibly matching TRBD1 (5 bases). V lost 7 bases and J lost 1, with 11 bases in between. The CDR3 extends over 13 amino acids. The germline V gene encodes CDR1 SGHKS and CDR2 YYEKEE (reference sequence). CDR3 residues: CASLGGANTEAFF. CDR3 DNA sequence: TGTGCCAGCTTGGGCGGGGCGAACACTGAAGCTTTCTTT.

The chain couples TRBV29-1 to TRBJ2-7; TRBD1 matches 11 bases. The CDR3 is made up of 12 amino acids. From germline, CDR1 is SQVTM and CDR2 ANQGSEA. Trimming removed 7 bases from V and 7 bases from J; junction bases left unmatched: 6. CDR3 in DNA: TGCAGCGGGGGACAGGGGGACCGGGAGCAGTACTTC. It encodes CSGGQGDREQYF.

The chain employs TRBV18 and TRBJ1-5; possibly TRBD1 for D (5 bases). The CDR3 sequence is 14 residues long. The V end lost 2 bases, the J end lost 5 bases, and 10 bases lay between the germline ends. Germline loops: CDR1 KGHSH, CDR2 LQKENI. CDR3 in amino acids: CASSPGGRDQPQHF. CDR3 DNA sequence: TGTGCCAGCTCACCAGGGGGGAGGGATCAGCCCCAGCATTTT.

The CDR3 region has the DNA TGTGCCAGCAGCAGGACCTCAGGGTCTGAAGCTTTCTTT. The encoded protein is CASSRTSGSEAFF. The V call is TRBV11-2, the J call TRBJ1-1; a weak D match, TRBD1 (5 bases). The V gene's germline CDR1 is SGHAT and CDR2 FQNNGV. Trimming removed 5 bases from V and 6 bases from J, with 13 bases in between. CDR3 length: 13 residues.

The V gene is TRBV5-1, the J gene TRBJ2-1; TRBD2 matches at 8 bases. The CDR3 extends over 17 amino acids. Trimming took 0 bases from V and 0 from J; bases not matched to a gene: 5. Germline lookup yields CDR1 SGHRS and CDR2 YFSETQ. The CDR3: CASSLAGGGSSYNEQFF. The CDR3 DNA is TGCGCCAGCAGCTTGGCGGGAGGGGGGAGCTCCTACAATGAGCAGTTCTTC.